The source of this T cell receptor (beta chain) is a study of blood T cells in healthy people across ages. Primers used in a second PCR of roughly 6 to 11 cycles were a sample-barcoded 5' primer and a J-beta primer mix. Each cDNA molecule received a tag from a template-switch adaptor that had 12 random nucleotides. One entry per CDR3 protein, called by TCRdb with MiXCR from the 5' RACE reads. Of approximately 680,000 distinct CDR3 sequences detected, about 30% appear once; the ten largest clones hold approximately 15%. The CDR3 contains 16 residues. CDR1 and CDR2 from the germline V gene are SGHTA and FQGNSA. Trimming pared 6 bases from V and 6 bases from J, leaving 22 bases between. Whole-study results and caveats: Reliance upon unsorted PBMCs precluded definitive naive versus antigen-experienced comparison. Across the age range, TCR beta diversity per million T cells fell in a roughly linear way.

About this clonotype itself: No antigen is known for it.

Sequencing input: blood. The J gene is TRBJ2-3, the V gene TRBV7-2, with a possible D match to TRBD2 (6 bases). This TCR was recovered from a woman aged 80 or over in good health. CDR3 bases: TGTGCCAGCAGATCAAGGACTACCAGGGCCGAGGATACGCAGTATTTT. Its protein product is CASRSRTTRAEDTQYF.